This TCR beta chain stems from a study of cytomegalovirus exposure and HLA in healthy donors. Study information: From around 180 million T cells, an earlier analysis saw 120 million or so unique TCR beta sequences.

Points from the study as a whole: Reportedly, TCR beta sequences accurately predicted HLA-A and HLA-B alleles in most subjects. Later on, a genetic analysis was performed. It linked a missense variant in DCLRE1C with V- and J-gene trimming of TCR beta. Later work found most CMV-associated TCR beta chains apparently HLA-restricted.

The PCR was carried out with 60 Vbeta primers and 13 Jbeta primers. Produced via immunoSEQ multiplex PCR; TCRdb's table is partial and in-frame only. The sample features roughly 75,000 clones, with about 5% in its top ten. There are 16 residues in the CDR3. Germline values: CDR1 LGHNA, CDR2 YNFKEQ. Trimming pared 1 base from V and 0 bases from J, leaving 12 bases between. As for this clone: The antigen remains unidentified.

The V call is TRBV4-2, the J call TRBJ1-1, with TRBD1 as a possible D gene (6 bases). Sequenced input: PBMCs. This clonotype was sampled from a man in his forties or fifties in good health and CMV-seronegative. The CDR3 DNA reads TGTGCCAGCAGCCAAGGCCAGGGGAGACTGAACACTGAAGCTTTCTTT. This translates into CASSQGQGRLNTEAFF.